The 28 T cell receptor beta chains below all came from one sample that was sequenced in a study of human T cells and chemical hapten exposure. Time point given: patch test 1, 2 weeks after DPC sensitization. The sample's treatment: therapeutic diphenylcyclopropenone sensitization with weekly scalp DPC. TCRdb reprocessed the RACE reads with MiXCR, giving one entry per CDR3 protein. The sample contains 350,000 or so distinct CDR3 sequences, roughly 6.9% of which appear only once. The specimen was whole blood, collected in connection with sensitization to the hapten diphenylcyclopropenone (DPC). These receptors originate from a woman aged 18-29 years with alopecia areata. Some clones in this sample may be carry-over from other donors' samples.

This clonotype was found a few times. The rearrangement joins TRBV10-3 to TRBJ2-2; 10 bases line up with TRBD1. The J segment lost 6 bases and the V segment lost 1 base, leaving 5 bases of the junction unmatched. The CDR3 totals 16 residues. Germline V gene sequence: CDR1 ENHRY, CDR2 SYGVKD. The CDR3 region is CAISEWDRGSAGELFF. In DNA form, the CDR3 reads TGTGCCATCAGTGAGTGGGACAGGGGATCGGCCGGGGAGCTGTTTTTT.

This clonotype was seen at least ten times. The chain carries TRBV7-9 and TRBJ2-5; the D gene is possibly TRBD1 (5 bases). CDR1 is SEHNR and CDR2 is FQNEAQ in the germline V gene (reference sequence). The V and J ends lost 8 bases and 1 base respectively, with 14 bases between them. This CDR3 comprises 14 residues. CDR3 residues: CASEQEESQETQYF. In nucleotides, the CDR3 is TGTGCCAGCGAACAGGAAGAGAGCCAAGAGACCCAGTACTTC.

This clonotype was observed many times. The chain is built from TRBV20-1 and TRBJ2-6; D is undetermined. This CDR3 has 13 residues. Trimming pared 4 bases from V and 0 bases from J, leaving 4 bases between. CDR1 and CDR2 (germline): DFQATT, SNEGSKA (reference sequence). CDR3 amino acids: CSATSSGANVLTF. CDR3 DNA sequence: TGCAGTGCTACAAGCTCTGGGGCCAACGTCCTGACTTTC.

V gene TRBV5-1 combines with J gene TRBJ2-2; 11 nucleotides line up with TRBD2. V was clipped by 5 bases and J by 0 bases; unmatched bases: 12. CDR3 length equals 19 residues. Germline assignment: CDR1 SGHRS and CDR2 YFSETQ. The CDR3 spells CASRQVGLAGVSNTGELFF. The CDR3 DNA reads as TGCGCCAGCAGACAAGTAGGACTAGCGGGCGTATCGAACACCGGGGAGCTGTTTTTT. The variable domain in full, completed from reference TRBV5-1 and TRBJ2-2, reads KAGVTQTPRYLIKTRGQQVTLSCSPISGHRSVSWYQQTPGQGLQFLFEYFSETQRNKGNFPGRFSGRQFSNSRSEMNVSTLELGDSALYLCASRQVGLAGVSNTGELFFGEGSRLTVL.

This rearrangement joins TRBV6-1 to TRBJ2-7, with 9 positions matching TRBD1. V was clipped by 6 bases and J by 6 bases; unmatched bases: 9. This CDR3 region has 14 residues. Germline V gene sequence: CDR1 MNHNS, CDR2 SASEGT. DNA of the CDR3: TGTGCCAGCAGGCCGGGACAGGGTTTGATCGAGCAGTACTTC. Translating it yields CASRPGQGLIEQYF.

This chain joins TRBV20-1 and TRBJ2-1, with 9 bases identical to TRBD2. Germline V gene data show CDR1 as DFQATT and CDR2 as SNEGSKA (reference sequence). V lost 5 bases and J lost 4; bases outside the gene matches: 15. This CDR3 is 17 amino acids long. CDR3 region: CSAPGLAFRANYNEQFF. The CDR3 DNA follows: TGCAGTGCTCCGGGACTAGCCTTCCGCGCGAATTACAATGAGCAGTTCTTC.

This clonotype was detected only a few times. The V call is TRBV12-3 or TRBV12-4, the J call TRBJ1-4; a possible D gene is TRBD1 (5 bases). The V gene lost 4 bases and the J gene lost 8 bases, with 17 bases spanning the gap. This CDR3 contains 15 residues. The CDR3 bases are TGTGCCAGCAGTTGGGGGGACGGTGGGCCCGAAAAACTGTTTTTT. As protein: CASSWGDGGPEKLFF.

This clonotype was counted only a few times. The rearrangement joins TRBV12-5 to TRBJ2-3, with 10 bases lining up with TRBD1. Losses at the gene ends were 6 bases for V and 4 bases for J; bases not matched to a gene: 7. Germline loops: CDR1 LGHNT, CDR2 FRNRAP. This CDR3 comprises 15 residues. CDR3 residues: CASGLGQGTADTQYF. The DNA of the CDR3 is TGTGCTAGTGGCCTGGGACAGGGGACGGCAGATACGCAGTATTTT.

This sequence joins TRBV4-1 and TRBJ1-6; no definite D call. V was trimmed by 6 bases and J by 5 bases, leaving 8 bases between them. Germline CDR1 and CDR2: MGHRA and YSYEKL. The CDR3 runs to 13 residues. Here the CDR3 DNA reads TGCGCCAGCAGGTGGGGAAATAATTCACCCCTCCACTTT. Protein product: CASRWGNNSPLHF.

This clonotype was observed a handful of times. The chain carries TRBV6-1 and TRBJ1-4, with 10 bases lining up with TRBD1. V lost 6 bases and J lost 7; bases outside the gene matches: 8. Germline V gene sequence: CDR1 MNHNS, CDR2 SASEGT. There are 15 residues in the CDR3. The CDR3 here is CASSYFGTGAEKLFF. The CDR3 DNA is TGTGCCAGCAGCTATTTCGGGACAGGGGCTGAAAAACTGTTTTTT.

The rearrangement uses TRBV7-9 and TRBJ2-7; D is perhaps TRBD2 (6 bases). CDR1 and CDR2 (germline): SEHNR, FQNEAQ (reference sequence). The CDR3 spans 15 residues. The ends were cut back, 2 bases at V and 1 base at J, with 12 bases in the middle. CDR3 sequence: CASSLFGGVSYEQYF. CDR3 coding DNA: TGTGCCAGCAGCTTATTTGGAGGGGTGTCCTACGAGCAGTACTTC. Together with reference TRBV7-9 and TRBJ2-7, the CDR3 gives the full variable domain: DTGVSQNPRHKITKRGQNVTFRCDPISEHNRLYWYRQTLGQGPEFLTYFQNEAQLEKSRLLSDRFSAERPKGSFSTLEIQRTEQGDSAMYLCASSLFGGVSYEQYFGPGTRLTVT.

At least ten counts were recorded for this clonotype. V usage is TRBV14 and J usage is TRBJ2-3, with D possibly called TRBD1 or TRBD2 (6 bases each). This CDR3 is 17 amino acids long. Germline V gene sequence: CDR1 SGHDN, CDR2 FVKESK. V lost 4 bases, J lost 2 bases, and 19 bases lay in between. CDR3 DNA sequence: TGTGCCAGCAGCCGAGTGGGGGGCTCCATGATCACAGATACGCAGTATTTT. This encodes CASSRVGGSMITDTQYF.

This chain links TRBV7-2 with TRBJ2-2; D is unresolved. The CDR3 totals 15 residues. The ends were cut back, 2 bases at V and 2 bases at J, with 9 bases in the middle. CDR1 SGHTA and CDR2 FQGNSA come from the germline V gene. CDR3 sequence reads: CASSLLGYNTGELFF. The CDR3 DNA sequence: TGTGCCAGCAGCTTACTGGGTTACAACACCGGGGAGCTGTTTTTT. The variable domain in full, with the rest retrieved from reference TRBV7-2 and TRBJ2-2, is GAGVSQSPSNKVTEKGKDVELRCDPISGHTALYWYRQSLGQGLEFLIYFQGNSAPDKSGLPSDRFSAERTGGSVSTLTIQRTQQEDSAVYLCASSLLGYNTGELFFGEGSRLTVL.

The J gene is TRBJ2-3, the V gene TRBV3-1; 8 bases map to TRBD1. Germline V gene sequence: CDR1 LGHDT, CDR2 YNNKEL (reference sequence). J was trimmed by 4 bases and V by 7 bases; bases with no gene match: 4. This CDR3 has 13 residues. CDR3 amino acids: CASKTGASDTQYF. CDR3 coding DNA: TGTGCCAGCAAGACAGGGGCTTCAGATACGCAGTATTTT.

There are a few counts of this clonotype. This chain joins TRBV12-3 or TRBV12-4 and TRBJ1-4; no reliable D call. The V gene lost 3 bases and the J gene lost 7 bases, with 18 bases spanning the gap. The CDR3 has 16 amino acids. The CDR3, as DNA: TGTGCCAGCAGTTTTAGCACAGACGCTTCAGGTGAAAAACTGTTTTTT. Its translation is CASSFSTDASGEKLFF.

This chain links TRBV7-2 with TRBJ1-2; 7 nucleotides match TRBD1. The CDR3 consists of 14 residues. V gave up 6 bases and J gave up 2 bases; unmatched junction bases: 6. CDR1 SGHTA and CDR2 FQGNSA come from the germline V gene. The CDR3 protein is CASSFQGDNYGYTF. The CDR3 coding sequence is TGTGCCAGCAGTTTCCAGGGGGACAACTATGGCTACACCTTC.

This clonotype was observed many times. The J gene is TRBJ1-5, the V gene TRBV29-1; 8 nucleotides agree with TRBD1. Germline V gives CDR1 SQVTM, CDR2 ANQGSEA. This CDR3 region has 14 residues. The V and J ends lost 7 bases and 3 bases, in that order; junction bases with no gene match: 8. DNA for the CDR3: TGCAGCGCCGCGACGGACAGGGACAATCAGCCCCAGCATTTT. Translation: CSAATDRDNQPQHF.

This clonotype occurred a few times. The chain couples TRBV7-9 to TRBJ1-2, with a possible D match to TRBD1 (6 bases). Germline V gene data show CDR1 as SEHNR and CDR2 as FQNEAQ (reference sequence). The CDR3 totals 14 residues. Deletions cut 5 bases from V and 6 bases from J, with 16 bases between. In nucleotides, the CDR3 is TGTGCCAGCAGCCCCCAATCAGGGGCGGATGGCTACACCTTC. Amino acid sequence: CASSPQSGADGYTF.

The V gene is TRBV27, the J gene TRBJ1-4; no reliable D call. This CDR3 region has 14 residues. Germline CDR1 reads MNHEY; CDR2 reads SMNVEV (reference sequence). Trimming stripped 2 bases from V and 4 bases from J, with 8 bases between. CDR3: CASSLMGYNEKLFF. CDR3 DNA sequence: TGTGCCAGCAGTTTAATGGGGTATAATGAAAAACTGTTTTTT.

This sequence joins TRBV4-3 and TRBJ1-3; the D is unclear. Between the trimmed V and J ends, which lost 0 bases and 2 bases, there was a span of 5 bases. This CDR3 region has 14 residues. Germline V lookup: CDR1 LGHNA, CDR2 YSLEER. CDR3 sequence reads: CASSQEFPGNTIYF. In DNA form, the CDR3 reads TGCGCCAGCAGCCAAGAGTTTCCTGGAAACACCATATATTTT.

This clonotype has just a few counts. The chain combines TRBV5-1 with TRBJ2-3, with D maybe TRBD1 (7 bases). There are 16 residues in the CDR3. Trimming pared 3 bases from V and 1 base from J, leaving 15 bases between. CDR1 and CDR2 from the germline V gene are SGHRS and YFSETQ. CDR3 DNA: TGCGCCAGCAGCTGGAGGGGGACAGCGGGCACAGATACGCAGTATTTT. It encodes CASSWRGTAGTDTQYF.

In its sample, this clonotype was seen many times. The V call is TRBV20-1, the J call TRBJ1-2; 10 bases fit TRBD1. The J segment lost 5 bases and the V segment lost 6 bases, leaving 9 bases of the junction unmatched. Germline V gene lookup returns CDR1 DFQATT and CDR2 SNEGSKA (reference sequence). The CDR3 contains 14 residues. CDR3 loop: CSADGDRGEYGYTF. CDR3 sequence (DNA): TGCAGTGCCGATGGGGACAGGGGAGAATATGGCTACACCTTC.

This clonotype was seen a handful of times. This chain links TRBV20-1 with TRBJ1-1; D remains ambiguous. The CDR3 runs 14 residues. V was shortened by 3 bases and J by 4 bases, with 15 bases between the two germline ends. Germline-derived CDR1 and CDR2 are DFQATT and SNEGSKA (reference sequence). CDR3 sequence (DNA): TGCAGTGCTAGTAACGGGGATAGAACCACTGAAGCTTTCTTT. Its protein is CSASNGDRTTEAFF.

The chain has TRBV9 and TRBJ1-2; D is possibly TRBD1 (6 bases). With 3 bases removed from V and 4 bases from J, the gap between germline ends came to 10 bases. The CDR3 spans 13 residues. Germline lookup yields CDR1 SGDLS and CDR2 YYNGEE. The CDR3 here is CASSAGGIYGYTF. In nucleotides, the CDR3 is TGTGCCAGCAGCGCTGGGGGCATCTATGGCTACACCTTC.

This clonotype was detected many times. One end of the junction is discordant with germline, which a read error may explain. V gene TRBV7-7 combines with J gene TRBJ2-3, with D tentatively TRBD1 or TRBD2 (5 bases each). The germline V gene encodes CDR1 SSHAT and CDR2 FNYEAQ (reference sequence). The length of the CDR3 is 14 residues. CDR3 residues: CASSFGGSTDTQYF. CDR3 DNA: TGTGCTAGCAGCTTTGGGGGTTCCACAGATACGCAGTATTTT.

This clonotype occurred a few times. The chain joins TRBV5-1 to TRBJ2-3; TRBD2 aligns across 10 bases. The CDR3 spans 15 residues. Germline V gene lookup returns CDR1 SGHRS and CDR2 YFSETQ. V dropped 7 bases and J dropped 0; count of bases not matched to a gene: 5. CDR3 bases: TGCGCCAGCGGATTAGCGGGGGGAAGCACAGATACGCAGTATTTT. The encoded protein is CASGLAGGSTDTQYF. Variable domain in full (rest from reference TRBV5-1 and TRBJ2-3): KAGVTQTPRYLIKTRGQQVTLSCSPISGHRSVSWYQQTPGQGLQFLFEYFSETQRNKGNFPGRFSGRQFSNSRSEMNVSTLELGDSALYLCASGLAGGSTDTQYFGPGTRLTVL.

The gene calls are TRBV7-8 and TRBJ1-1, with D tentatively TRBD1 (5 bases). Germline V lookup: CDR1 SGHVS, CDR2 FQNEAQ. This CDR3 comprises 14 residues. The germline V and J ends were trimmed by 5 bases and 4 bases, with 14 bases remaining between them. CDR3 DNA: TGTGCCAGCAGCCAATCAGGGTTGTCCACTGAAGCTTTCTTT. The encoded protein is CASSQSGLSTEAFF.

This clonotype occurred a few times. This rearrangement joins TRBV5-1 to TRBJ2-7; D is unclear. With 0 bases removed from V and 4 bases from J, the gap between germline ends came to 14 bases. Germline V gives CDR1 SGHRS, CDR2 YFSETQ. The length of the CDR3 is 15 residues. The CDR3 DNA follows: TGCGCCAGCAGCTTGGTTCGACATCTGGGGTACGAGCAGTACTTC. This sequence encodes CASSLVRHLGYEQYF.